The entry below describes one T cell receptor (beta chain). No antigen is known for it. Other DNA sequences in the sample encode the same CDR3. The data stem from a study of cytotoxic CD8 clonotypes in ibrutinib-treated CLL. Study overall: The study included about 11 relapsed/refractory and 15 treatment-naive patients; roughly 18 had IGHV unmutated disease. Average yields of 255,043 productive templates and 94,082 productive rearrangements characterized the samples.

General observations from the study: Baseline clonality exceeded age-matched healthy donors and tracked circulating CD8+ T-cell counts.

The CDR3 extends over 15 amino acids. Between the trimmed V and J ends, which lost 0 bases and 0 bases, there was a span of 8 bases. The V gene's germline CDR1 is LNHNV and CDR2 YYDKDF (reference sequence). Assay: immunoSEQ multiplex PCR; the TCRdb copy retains only in-frame clones and omits some. Seen here are roughly 42,000 clones, approximately 70% observed once, and the top ten hold roughly a fifth. This TCR was sampled from a human donor with chronic lymphocytic leukemia. Sequenced here: PBMCs, sampled after 24 months of ibrutinib treatment. The chain employs TRBV15 and TRBJ1-2; D possibly corresponds to TRBD1 (5 bases). The CDR3 bases are TGTGCCACCAGCAGAGAGGGGGGGACTAACTATGGCTACACCTTC. The encoded protein is CATSREGGTNYGYTF.